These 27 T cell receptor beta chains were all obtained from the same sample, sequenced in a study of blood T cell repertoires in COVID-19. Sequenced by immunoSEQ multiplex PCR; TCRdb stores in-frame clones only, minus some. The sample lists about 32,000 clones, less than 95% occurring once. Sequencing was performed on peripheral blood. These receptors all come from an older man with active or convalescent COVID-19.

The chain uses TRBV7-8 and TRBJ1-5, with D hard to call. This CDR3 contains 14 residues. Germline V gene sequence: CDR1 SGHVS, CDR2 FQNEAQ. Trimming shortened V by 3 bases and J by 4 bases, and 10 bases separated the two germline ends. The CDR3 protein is CASSLSGGNQPQHF. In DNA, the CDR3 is TGTGCCAGCAGCTTGAGTGGAGGGAATCAGCCCCAGCATTTT.

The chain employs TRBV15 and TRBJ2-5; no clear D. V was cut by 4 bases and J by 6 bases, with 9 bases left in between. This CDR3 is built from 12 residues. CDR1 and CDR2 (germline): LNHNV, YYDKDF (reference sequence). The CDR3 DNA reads TGTGCCACCAGCACCGGGTTGAAGACCCAGTACTTC. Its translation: CATSTGLKTQYF.

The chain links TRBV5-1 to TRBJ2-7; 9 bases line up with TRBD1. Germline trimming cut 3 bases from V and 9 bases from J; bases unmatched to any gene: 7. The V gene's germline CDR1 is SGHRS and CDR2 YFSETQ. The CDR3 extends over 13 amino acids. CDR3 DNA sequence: TGCGCCAGCAGCTCTCGGACAGGGGATGCGCAGTACTTC. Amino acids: CASSSRTGDAQYF.

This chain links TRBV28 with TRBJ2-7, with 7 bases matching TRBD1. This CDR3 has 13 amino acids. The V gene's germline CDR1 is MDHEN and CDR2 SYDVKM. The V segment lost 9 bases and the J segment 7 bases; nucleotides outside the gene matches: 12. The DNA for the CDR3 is TGTGCCAGTTTTTCGACAGGGAAAGAGGAGCAGTACTTC. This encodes CASFSTGKEEQYF.

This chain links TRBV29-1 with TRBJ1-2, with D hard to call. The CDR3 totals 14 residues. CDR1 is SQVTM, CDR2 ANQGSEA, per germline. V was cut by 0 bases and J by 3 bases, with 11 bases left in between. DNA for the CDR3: TGCAGCGTTGAAGATGAGCCGGGGTACTATGGCTACACCTTC. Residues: CSVEDEPGYYGYTF.

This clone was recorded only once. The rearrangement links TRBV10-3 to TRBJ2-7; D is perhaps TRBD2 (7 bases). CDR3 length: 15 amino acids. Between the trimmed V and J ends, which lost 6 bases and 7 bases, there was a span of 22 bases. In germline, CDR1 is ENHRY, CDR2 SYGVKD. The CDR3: CAIRGGGTQGGEQYF. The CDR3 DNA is TGTGCCATCAGAGGGGGGGGGACTCAGGGCGGAGAGCAGTACTTC.

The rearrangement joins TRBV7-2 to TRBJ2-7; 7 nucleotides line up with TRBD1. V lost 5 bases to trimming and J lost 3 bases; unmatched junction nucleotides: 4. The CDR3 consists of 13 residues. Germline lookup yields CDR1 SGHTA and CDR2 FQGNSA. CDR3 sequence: CASSTRQGYEQYF. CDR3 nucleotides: TGTGCCAGCAGCACCCGACAGGGCTACGAGCAGTACTTC.

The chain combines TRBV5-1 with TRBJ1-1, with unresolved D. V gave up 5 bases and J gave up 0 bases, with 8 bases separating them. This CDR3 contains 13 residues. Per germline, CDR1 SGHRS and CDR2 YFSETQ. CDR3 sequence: CASSPGLNTEAFF. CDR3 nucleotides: TGCGCCAGCAGTCCGGGTTTGAACACTGAAGCTTTCTTT.

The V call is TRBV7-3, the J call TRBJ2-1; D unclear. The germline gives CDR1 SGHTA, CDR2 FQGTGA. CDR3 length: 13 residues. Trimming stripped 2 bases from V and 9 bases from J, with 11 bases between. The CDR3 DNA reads TGTGCCAGCAGCTTATCCTCGGGTATTGAGCAGTTCTTC. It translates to CASSLSSGIEQFF.

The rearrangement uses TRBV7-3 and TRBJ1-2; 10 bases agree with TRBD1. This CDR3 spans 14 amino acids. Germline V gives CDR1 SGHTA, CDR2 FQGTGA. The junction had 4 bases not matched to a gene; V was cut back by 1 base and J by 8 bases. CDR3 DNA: TGTGCCAGCAGCTTAAAGACAGGGGGCAAGGGCTACACCTTC. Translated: CASSLKTGGKGYTF.

CDR3 DNA sequence: TGTGCCAGCAGCTTTGTCCTCGTCGAGTCTGGAAACACCATATATTTT. Protein: CASSFVLVESGNTIYF. This chain links TRBV7-9 with TRBJ1-3; D unresolved. Germline V gene sequence: CDR1 SEHNR, CDR2 FQNEAQ (reference sequence). The CDR3 extends over 16 amino acids. V lost 3 bases and J 1 base, leaving 13 bases between the germline ends.

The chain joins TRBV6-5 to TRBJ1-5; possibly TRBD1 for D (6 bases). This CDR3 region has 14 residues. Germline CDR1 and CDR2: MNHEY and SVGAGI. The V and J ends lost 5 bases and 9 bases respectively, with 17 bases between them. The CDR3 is CASSPRQALTPQHF. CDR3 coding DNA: TGTGCCAGCAGTCCTCGACAGGCGCTCACGCCCCAGCATTTT.

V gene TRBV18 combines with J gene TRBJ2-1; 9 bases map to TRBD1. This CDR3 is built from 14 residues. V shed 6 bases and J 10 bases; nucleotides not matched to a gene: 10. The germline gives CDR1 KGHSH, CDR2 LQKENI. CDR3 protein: CASSPGTGYGEQFF. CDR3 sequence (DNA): TGTGCCAGCTCCCCCGGGACAGGGTACGGGGAGCAGTTCTTC.

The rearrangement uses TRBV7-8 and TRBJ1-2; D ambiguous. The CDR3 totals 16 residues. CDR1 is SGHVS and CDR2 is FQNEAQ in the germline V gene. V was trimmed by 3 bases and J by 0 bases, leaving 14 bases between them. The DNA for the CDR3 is TGTGCCAGCAGCTTGGCCTCGGGGAGTTCTAACTATGGCTACACCTTC. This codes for CASSLASGSSNYGYTF. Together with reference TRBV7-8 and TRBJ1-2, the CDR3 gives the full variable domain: GAGVSQSPRYKVAKRGQDVALRCDPISGHVSLFWYQQALGQGPEFLTYFQNEAQLDKSGLPSDRFFAERPEGSVSTLKIQRTQQEDSAVYLCASSLASGSSNYGYTFGSGTRLTVV.

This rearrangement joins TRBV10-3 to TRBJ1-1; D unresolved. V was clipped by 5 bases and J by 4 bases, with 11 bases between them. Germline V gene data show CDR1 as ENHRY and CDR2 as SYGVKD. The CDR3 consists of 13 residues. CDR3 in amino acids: CAISPGGSTEAFF. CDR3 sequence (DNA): TGTGCCATCAGTCCCGGCGGGTCCACTGAAGCTTTCTTT.

The CDR3 protein is CASSLRTGTLSHNEQFF. CDR3 sequence (DNA): TGTGCCAGCAGCTTACGTACAGGGACACTTTCCCACAATGAGCAGTTCTTC. The chain has TRBV7-2 and TRBJ2-1, with a tentative D call TRBD1 (6 bases). CDR1 is SGHTA, CDR2 FQGNSA, per germline. This CDR3 region has 17 residues. The ends were cut back, 2 bases at V and 5 bases at J, with 19 bases in the middle.

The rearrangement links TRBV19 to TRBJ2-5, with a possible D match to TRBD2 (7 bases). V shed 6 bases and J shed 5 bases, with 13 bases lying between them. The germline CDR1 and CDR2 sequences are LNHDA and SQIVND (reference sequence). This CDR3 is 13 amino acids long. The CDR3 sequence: CASRGRGGETQYF. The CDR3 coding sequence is TGTGCCAGTAGAGGCAGGGGAGGGGAGACCCAGTACTTC. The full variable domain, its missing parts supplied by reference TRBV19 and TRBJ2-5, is DGGITQSPKYLFRKEGQNVTLSCEQNLNHDAMYWYRQDPGQGLRLIYYSQIVNDFQKGDIAEGYSVSREKKESFPLTVTSAQKNPTAFYLCASRGRGGETQYFGPGTRLLVL.

The CDR3 DNA sequence: TGTGCCAGCAGTTTAAGGCCAGGGGATAGCAATCAGCCCCAGCATTTT. Protein sequence: CASSLRPGDSNQPQHF. V usage is TRBV28 and J usage is TRBJ1-5; TRBD1 is a possible D gene (6 bases). The length of the CDR3 is 16 residues. V was pared by 2 bases and J by 0 bases, with 11 bases between. Germline lookup yields CDR1 MDHEN and CDR2 SYDVKM.

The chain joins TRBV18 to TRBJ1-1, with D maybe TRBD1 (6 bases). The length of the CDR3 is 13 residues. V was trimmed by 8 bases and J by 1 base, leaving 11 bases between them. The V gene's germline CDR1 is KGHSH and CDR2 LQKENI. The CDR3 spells CASAEGGNTEAFF. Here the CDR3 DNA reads TGTGCCAGCGCGGAAGGGGGGAACACTGAAGCTTTCTTT. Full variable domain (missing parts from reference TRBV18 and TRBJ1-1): NAGVMQNPRHLVRRRGQEARLRCSPMKGHSHVYWYRQLPEEGLKFMVYLQKENIIDESGMPKERFSAEFPKEGPSILRIQQVVRGDSAAYFCASAEGGNTEAFFGQGTRLTVV.

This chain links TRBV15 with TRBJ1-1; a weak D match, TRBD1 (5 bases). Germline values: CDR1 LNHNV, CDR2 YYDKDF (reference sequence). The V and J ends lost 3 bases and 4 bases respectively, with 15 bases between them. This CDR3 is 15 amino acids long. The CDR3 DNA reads TGTGCCACCAGCAGGTCTCCCGGGGGATCCACTGAAGCTTTCTTT. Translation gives CATSRSPGGSTEAFF. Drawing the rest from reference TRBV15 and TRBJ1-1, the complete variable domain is DAMVIQNPRYQVTQFGKPVTLSCSQTLNHNVMYWYQQKSSQAPKLLFHYYDKDFNNEADTPDNFQSRRPNTSFCFLDIRSPGLGDTAMYLCATSRSPGGSTEAFFGQGTRLTVV.

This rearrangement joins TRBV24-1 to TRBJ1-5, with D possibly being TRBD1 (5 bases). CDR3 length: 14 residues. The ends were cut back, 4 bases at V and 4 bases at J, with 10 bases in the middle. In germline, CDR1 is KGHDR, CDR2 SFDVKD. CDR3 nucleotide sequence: TGTGCCACCAGTGAAGCGGGGCTTAATCAGCCCCAGCATTTT. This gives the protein CATSEAGLNQPQHF.

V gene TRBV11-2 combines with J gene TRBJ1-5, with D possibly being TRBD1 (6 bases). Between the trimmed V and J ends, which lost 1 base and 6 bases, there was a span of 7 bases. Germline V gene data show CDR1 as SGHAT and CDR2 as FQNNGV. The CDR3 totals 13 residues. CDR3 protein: CASSLAGAQPQHF. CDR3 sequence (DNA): TGTGCCAGCAGCTTAGCAGGGGCTCAGCCCCAGCATTTT.

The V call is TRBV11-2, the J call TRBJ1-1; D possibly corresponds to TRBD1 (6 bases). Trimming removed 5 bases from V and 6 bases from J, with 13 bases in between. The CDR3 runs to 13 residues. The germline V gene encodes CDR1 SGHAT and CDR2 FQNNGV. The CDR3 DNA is TGTGCCAGCAGCCAAACAGGGAGCGCTGAAGCTTTCTTT. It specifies CASSQTGSAEAFF.

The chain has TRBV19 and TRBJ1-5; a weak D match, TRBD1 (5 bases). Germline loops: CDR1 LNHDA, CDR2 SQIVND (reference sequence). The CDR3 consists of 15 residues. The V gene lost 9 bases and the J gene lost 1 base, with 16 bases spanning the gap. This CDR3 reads CASERKGRSNQPQHF. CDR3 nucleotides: TGTGCCAGCGAAAGAAAGGGGCGCAGCAATCAGCCCCAGCATTTT.

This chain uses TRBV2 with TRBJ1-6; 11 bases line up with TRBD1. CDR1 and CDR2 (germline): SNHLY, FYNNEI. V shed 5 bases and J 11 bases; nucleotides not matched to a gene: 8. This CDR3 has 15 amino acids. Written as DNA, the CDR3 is TGTGCCAGCAGTACCGCCGGGACAGGGGGAACACCCCTCCACTTT. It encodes CASSTAGTGGTPLHF.

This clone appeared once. DNA of the CDR3: TGCGCCAGCAGCTTGCGGTGGGACAGGGGTTTGAACACTGAAGCTTTCTTT. Translated, it gives CASSLRWDRGLNTEAFF. This sequence joins TRBV5-1 and TRBJ1-1; TRBD1 agrees at 10 bases. This CDR3 comprises 17 residues. The V gene end was trimmed by 1 base and the J gene end by 0 bases; junction bases not matched to a gene: 6. CDR1 and CDR2 from the germline V gene are SGHRS and YFSETQ.

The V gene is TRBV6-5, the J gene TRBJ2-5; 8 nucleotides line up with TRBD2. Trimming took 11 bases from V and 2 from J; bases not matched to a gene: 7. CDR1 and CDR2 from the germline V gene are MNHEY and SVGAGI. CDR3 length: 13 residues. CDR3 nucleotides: TGTGCCGCGGGGGGCAGTATTCAAGAGACCCAGTACTTC. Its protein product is CAAGGSIQETQYF.